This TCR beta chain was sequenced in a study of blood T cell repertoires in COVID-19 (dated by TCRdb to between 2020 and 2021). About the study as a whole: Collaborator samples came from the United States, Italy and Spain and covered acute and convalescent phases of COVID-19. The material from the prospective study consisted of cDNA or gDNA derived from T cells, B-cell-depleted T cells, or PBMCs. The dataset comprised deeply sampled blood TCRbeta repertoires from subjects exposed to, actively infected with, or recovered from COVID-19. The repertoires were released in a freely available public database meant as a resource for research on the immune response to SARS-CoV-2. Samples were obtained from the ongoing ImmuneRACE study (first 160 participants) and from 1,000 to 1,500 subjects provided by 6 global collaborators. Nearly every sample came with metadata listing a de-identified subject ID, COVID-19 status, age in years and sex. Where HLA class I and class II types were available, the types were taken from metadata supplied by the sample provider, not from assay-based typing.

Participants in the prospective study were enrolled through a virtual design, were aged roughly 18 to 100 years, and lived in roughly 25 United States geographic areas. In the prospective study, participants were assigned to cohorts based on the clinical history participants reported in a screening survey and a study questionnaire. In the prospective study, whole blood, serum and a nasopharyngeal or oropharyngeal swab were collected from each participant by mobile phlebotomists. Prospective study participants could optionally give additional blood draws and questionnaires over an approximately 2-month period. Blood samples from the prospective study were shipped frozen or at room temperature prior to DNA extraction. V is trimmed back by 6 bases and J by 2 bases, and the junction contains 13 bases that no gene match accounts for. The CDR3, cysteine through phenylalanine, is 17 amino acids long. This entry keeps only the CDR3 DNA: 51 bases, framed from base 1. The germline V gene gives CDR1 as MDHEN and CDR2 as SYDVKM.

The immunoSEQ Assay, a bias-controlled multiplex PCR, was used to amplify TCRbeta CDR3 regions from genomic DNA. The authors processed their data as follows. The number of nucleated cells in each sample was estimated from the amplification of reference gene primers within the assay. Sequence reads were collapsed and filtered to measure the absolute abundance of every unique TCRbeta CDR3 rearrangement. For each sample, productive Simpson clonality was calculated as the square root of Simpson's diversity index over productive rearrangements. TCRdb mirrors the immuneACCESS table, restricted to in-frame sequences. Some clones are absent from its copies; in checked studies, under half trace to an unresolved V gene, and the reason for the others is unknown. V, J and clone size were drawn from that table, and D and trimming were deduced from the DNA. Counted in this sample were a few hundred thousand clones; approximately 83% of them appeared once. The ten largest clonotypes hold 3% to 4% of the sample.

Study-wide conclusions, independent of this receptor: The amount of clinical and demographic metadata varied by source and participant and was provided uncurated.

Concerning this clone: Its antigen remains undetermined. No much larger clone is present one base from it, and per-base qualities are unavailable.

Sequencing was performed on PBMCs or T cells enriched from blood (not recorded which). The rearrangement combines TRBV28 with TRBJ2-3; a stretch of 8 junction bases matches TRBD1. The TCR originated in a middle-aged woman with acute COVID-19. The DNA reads TGTGCCAGCAGCCGGGAAGGGACAGGAGCATTCACAGATACGCAGTATTTT. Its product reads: CASSREGTGAFTDTQYF. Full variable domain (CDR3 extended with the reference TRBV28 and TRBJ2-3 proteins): DVKVTQSSRYLVKRTGEKVFLECVQDMDHENMFWYRQDPGLGLRLIYFSYDVKMKEKGDIPEGYSVSREKKERFSLILESASTNQTSMYLCASSREGTGAFTDTQYFGPGTRLTVL.